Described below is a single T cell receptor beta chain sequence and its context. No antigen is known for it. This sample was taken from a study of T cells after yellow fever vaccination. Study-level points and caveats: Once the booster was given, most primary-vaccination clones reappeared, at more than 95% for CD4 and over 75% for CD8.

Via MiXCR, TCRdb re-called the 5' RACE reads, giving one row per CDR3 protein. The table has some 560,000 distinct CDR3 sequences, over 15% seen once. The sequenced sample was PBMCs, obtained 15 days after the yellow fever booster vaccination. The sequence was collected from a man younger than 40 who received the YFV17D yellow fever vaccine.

The CDR3 sequence: CASSLRESTDTQYF. The CDR3, as DNA: TGTGCCAGCAGCCTACGGGAGAGCACAGATACGCAGTATTTT. The chain recombines TRBV3-1 with TRBJ2-3; weak D call: TRBD2 (6 bases). Trimming pared 4 bases from V and 0 bases from J, leaving 8 bases between. The CDR3 length is 14 residues. Germline V gene data show CDR1 as LGHDT and CDR2 as YNNKEL (reference sequence).